Sequencing of this TCR beta chain was carried out in a study of cytomegalovirus exposure and HLA in healthy donors. Germline V lookup: CDR1 SNHLY, CDR2 FYNNEI. J lost 8 bases, V lost 5 bases, and 12 bases had no gene match. CDR3 length: 17 amino acids. Both 60 Vbeta primers and 13 Jbeta primers went into the PCR. Sequencing used immunoSEQ multiplex PCR; TCRdb keeps in-frame clones, though not all of them. Among some 140,000 clones listed, around four fifths were seen once. Donors counted as nominally healthy when sampled, yet unrecorded immune exposures were likely. Broader study findings: A later analysis linked 16,951 TCR beta sequences to HLA alleles at 0.05 false discovery rate. For most TCR sequences rarity was the rule, although some public TCRs occurred in many donors.

About this clone itself: The antigen is not known.

This receptor was identified in a man aged 40-55 years in good health and CMV-seronegative. The chain links TRBV2 to TRBJ2-1; 13 positions agree with TRBD2. Sequenced sample: PBMCs. The CDR3 nucleotides read TGTGCCAGCAGTCCTCAGGGACTAGCGGGAAGGGGGGATGAGCAGTTCTTC. This gives the protein CASSPQGLAGRGDEQFF.